This T cell receptor beta chain was obtained from a study of blood T cell repertoires in COVID-19. Study background: Acute-phase and convalescent COVID-19 samples originated in the United States, Italy and Spain. From T cells, B-cell-depleted T cells, or PBMCs came the material, which was cDNA or gDNA.

Generated by immunoSEQ multiplex PCR, the TCRdb table keeps only in-frame clones and is missing some. The sample shows more than 300,000 clones, roughly nine tenths of them seen only once. The sequencing input was PBMCs or T cells enriched from blood (not recorded which). The origin of this receptor is a woman in her 30s who had recovered from COVID-19.

CDR3 sequence reads: CASSLGQPNSPLHF. CDR3 sequence (DNA): TGTGCCAGCAGCTTGGGACAGCCTAATTCACCCCTCCACTTT. The V and J genes are TRBV5-8 and TRBJ1-6; D perhaps matches TRBD1 (5 bases). This CDR3 contains 14 residues. Trimming pared 0 bases from V and 6 bases from J, leaving 7 bases between. The germline CDR1 and CDR2 sequences are SGHTS and YDEGEE.